What follows describes a single T cell receptor beta chain. This sample stems from a study of blood T cell repertoires in COVID-19. Original handling: Amplification with reference gene primers provided the estimates of nucleated cell counts. Here immunoSEQ multiplex PCR was the method, and the copy in TCRdb shows in-frame clones only, minus some. V and J calls and clone size are given by that table; D and trimming were obtained from the DNA. The data contain approximately 72,000 clones, less than 90% of them singletons. Material for sequencing was peripheral blood. This clonotype was sampled from a middle-aged man with active COVID-19.

The CDR3 loop is CARGPAREGQSSYEQYF. The DNA of the CDR3 is TGTGCCAGGGGTCCGGCTCGGGAGGGCCAAAGCTCCTACGAGCAGTACTTC. The V and J genes are TRBV6-9 and TRBJ2-7; 8 bases map to TRBD2. The CDR3 spans 17 residues. Germline V gives CDR1 MNHGY, CDR2 SVAAGI. The junction had 16 bases not matched to a gene; V was cut back by 9 bases and J by 0 bases.